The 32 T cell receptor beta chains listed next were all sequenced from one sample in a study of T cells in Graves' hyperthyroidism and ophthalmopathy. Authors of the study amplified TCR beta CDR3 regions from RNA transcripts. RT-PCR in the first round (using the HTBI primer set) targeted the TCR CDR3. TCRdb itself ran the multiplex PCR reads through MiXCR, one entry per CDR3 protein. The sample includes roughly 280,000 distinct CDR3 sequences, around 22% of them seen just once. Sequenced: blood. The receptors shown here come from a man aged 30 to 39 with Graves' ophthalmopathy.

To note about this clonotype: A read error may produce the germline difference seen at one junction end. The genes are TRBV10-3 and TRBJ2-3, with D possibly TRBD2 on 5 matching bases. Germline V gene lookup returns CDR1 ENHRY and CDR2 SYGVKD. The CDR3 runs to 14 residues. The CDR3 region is CAIRGDIKPDMQYF. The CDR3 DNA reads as TGTGCCATCAGGGGAGATATCAAGCCAGATATGCAGTATTTT.

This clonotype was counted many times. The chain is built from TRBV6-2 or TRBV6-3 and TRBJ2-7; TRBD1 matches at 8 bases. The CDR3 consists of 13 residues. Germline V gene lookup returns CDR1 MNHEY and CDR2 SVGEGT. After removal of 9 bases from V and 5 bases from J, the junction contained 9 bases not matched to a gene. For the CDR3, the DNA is TGTGCCAGTTCACTGACAGGGGACAACGAGCAGTACTTC. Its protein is CASSLTGDNEQYF.

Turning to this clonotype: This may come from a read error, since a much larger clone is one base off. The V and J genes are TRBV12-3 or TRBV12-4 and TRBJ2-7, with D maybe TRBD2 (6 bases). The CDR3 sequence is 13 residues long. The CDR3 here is CASSFRGLDERYF. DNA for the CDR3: TGTGCCAGCAGTTTTCGGGGACTGGACGAGCGGTACTTC.

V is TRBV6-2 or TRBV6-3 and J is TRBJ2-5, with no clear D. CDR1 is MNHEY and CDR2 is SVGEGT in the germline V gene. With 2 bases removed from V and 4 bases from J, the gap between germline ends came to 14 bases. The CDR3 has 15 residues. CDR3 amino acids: CASSYPVIMAETQYF. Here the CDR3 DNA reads TGTGCCAGCAGTTACCCGGTAATCATGGCAGAGACCCAGTACTTC.

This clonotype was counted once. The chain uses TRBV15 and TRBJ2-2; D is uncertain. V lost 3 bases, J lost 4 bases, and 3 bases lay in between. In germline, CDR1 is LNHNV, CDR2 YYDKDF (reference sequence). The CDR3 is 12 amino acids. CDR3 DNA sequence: TGTGCCACCAGCAGGGTCACCGGGGAGCTGTTTTTT. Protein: CATSRVTGELFF.

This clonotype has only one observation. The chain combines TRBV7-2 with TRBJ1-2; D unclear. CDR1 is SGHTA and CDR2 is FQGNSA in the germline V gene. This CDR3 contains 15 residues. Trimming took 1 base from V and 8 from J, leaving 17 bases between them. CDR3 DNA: TGTGCCAGCAGCTTAGATGGCAGGTCTTTTGGGGGCTACACCTTC. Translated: CASSLDGRSFGGYTF.

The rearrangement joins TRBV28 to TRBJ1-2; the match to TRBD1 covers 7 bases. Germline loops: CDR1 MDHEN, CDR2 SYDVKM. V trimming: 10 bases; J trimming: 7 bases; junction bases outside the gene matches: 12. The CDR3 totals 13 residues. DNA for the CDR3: TGTGCCACCGGACTCAGGGGGGGGAGTGGCTACACCTTC. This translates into CATGLRGGSGYTF.

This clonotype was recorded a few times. DNA of the CDR3: TGTGCCACCAGTAAGGGGGCGCAGAACTACGAGCAGTACTTC. As protein: CATSKGAQNYEQYF. V gene TRBV24-1 combines with J gene TRBJ2-7; TRBD1 agrees at 7 bases. V lost 6 bases and J lost 3; bases outside the gene matches: 7. From germline, CDR1 is KGHDR and CDR2 SFDVKD. The CDR3 runs to 14 residues.

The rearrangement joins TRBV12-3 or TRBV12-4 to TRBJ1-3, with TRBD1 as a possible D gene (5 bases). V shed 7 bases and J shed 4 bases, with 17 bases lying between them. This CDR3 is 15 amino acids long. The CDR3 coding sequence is TGTGCCAGCAATCAGGGTATTGGGTCGGGAAACACCATATATTTT. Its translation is CASNQGIGSGNTIYF.

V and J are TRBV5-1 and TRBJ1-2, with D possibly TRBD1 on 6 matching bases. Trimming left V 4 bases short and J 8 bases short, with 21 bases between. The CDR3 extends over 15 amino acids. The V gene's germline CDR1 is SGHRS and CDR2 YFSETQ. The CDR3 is CASSSSLTLGGGYTF. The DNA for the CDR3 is TGCGCCAGCAGCAGCTCGCTCACACTGGGGGGCGGCTACACCTTC.

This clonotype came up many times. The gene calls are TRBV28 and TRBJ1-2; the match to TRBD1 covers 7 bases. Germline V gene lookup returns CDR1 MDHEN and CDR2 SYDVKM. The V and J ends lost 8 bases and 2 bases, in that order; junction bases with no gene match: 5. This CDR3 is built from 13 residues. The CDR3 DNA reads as TGTGCCAGCGGCAGGGGGACGAACTATGGCTACACCTTC. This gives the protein CASGRGTNYGYTF.

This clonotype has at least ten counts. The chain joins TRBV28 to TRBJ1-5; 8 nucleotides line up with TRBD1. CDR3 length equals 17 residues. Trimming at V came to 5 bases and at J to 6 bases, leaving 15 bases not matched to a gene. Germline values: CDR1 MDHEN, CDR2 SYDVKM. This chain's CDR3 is CASSDLRQGRSGQPQHF. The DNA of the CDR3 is TGTGCCAGCAGTGATCTCCGACAGGGGAGGAGTGGTCAGCCCCAGCATTTT.

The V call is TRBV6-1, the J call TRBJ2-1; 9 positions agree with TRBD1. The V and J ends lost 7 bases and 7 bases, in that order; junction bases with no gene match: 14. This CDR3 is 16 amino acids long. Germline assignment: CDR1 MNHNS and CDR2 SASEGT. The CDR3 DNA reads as TGTGCCAGCACCCAATATGGGACAGGGTTGGGGAATGAGCAGTTCTTC. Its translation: CASTQYGTGLGNEQFF.

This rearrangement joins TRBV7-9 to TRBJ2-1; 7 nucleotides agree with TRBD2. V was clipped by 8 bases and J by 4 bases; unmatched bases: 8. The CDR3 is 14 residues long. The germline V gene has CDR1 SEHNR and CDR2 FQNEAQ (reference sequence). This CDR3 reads CASSASGPYNEQFF. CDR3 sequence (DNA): TGTGCCAGCTCGGCTAGCGGCCCTTACAATGAGCAGTTCTTC.

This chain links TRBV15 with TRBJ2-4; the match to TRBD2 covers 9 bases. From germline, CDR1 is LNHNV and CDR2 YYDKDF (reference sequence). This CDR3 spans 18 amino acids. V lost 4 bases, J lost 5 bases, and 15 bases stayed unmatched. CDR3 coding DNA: TGTGCCACCAGCACTTCTAGCGGGACCGCCAGGTTCCAAAACATTCAGTACTTC. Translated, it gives CATSTSSGTARFQNIQYF.

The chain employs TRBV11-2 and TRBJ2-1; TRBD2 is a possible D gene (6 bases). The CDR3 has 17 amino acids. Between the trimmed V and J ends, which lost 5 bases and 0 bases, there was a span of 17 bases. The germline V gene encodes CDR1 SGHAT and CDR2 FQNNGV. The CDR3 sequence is CASSGEKGLRSYNEQFF. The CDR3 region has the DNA TGTGCCAGCAGCGGGGAAAAGGGACTTCGCTCCTACAATGAGCAGTTCTTC.

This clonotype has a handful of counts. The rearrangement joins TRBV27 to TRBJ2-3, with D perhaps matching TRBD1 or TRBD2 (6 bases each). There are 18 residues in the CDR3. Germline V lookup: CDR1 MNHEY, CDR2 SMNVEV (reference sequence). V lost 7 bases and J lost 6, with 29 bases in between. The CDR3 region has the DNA TGTGCCAGCACCCATAGGGGGGTTTGGCAGGGGACTCGGGATACGCAGTATTTT. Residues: CASTHRGVWQGTRDTQYF.

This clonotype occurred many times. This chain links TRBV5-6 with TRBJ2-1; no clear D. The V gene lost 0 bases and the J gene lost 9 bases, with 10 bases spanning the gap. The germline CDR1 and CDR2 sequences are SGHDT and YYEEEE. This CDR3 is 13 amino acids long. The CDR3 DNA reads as TGTGCCAGCAGCTTGGGCACAGTATCTGAGCAGTTCTTC. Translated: CASSLGTVSEQFF.

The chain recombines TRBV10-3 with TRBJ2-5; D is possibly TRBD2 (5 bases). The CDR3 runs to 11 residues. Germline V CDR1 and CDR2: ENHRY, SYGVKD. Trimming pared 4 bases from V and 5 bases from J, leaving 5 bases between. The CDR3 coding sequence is TGTGCCATCAGTGGCGGGGAGACCCAGTACTTC. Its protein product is CAISGGETQYF.

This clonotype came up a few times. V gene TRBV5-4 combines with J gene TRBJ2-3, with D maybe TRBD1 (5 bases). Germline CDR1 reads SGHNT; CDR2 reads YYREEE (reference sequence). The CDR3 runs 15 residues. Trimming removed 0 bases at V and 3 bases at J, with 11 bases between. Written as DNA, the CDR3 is TGTGCCAGCAGCTTGGGGGCAGGGCGAACAGATACGCAGTATTTT. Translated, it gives CASSLGAGRTDTQYF.

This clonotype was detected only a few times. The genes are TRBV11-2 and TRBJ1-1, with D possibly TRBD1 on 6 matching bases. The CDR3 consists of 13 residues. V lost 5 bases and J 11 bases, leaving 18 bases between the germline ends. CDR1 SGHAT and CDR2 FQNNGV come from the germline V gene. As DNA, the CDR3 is TGTGCCAGCAGCCCTACCGGGGGCGCCGGGGCTTTCTTT. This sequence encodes CASSPTGGAGAFF.

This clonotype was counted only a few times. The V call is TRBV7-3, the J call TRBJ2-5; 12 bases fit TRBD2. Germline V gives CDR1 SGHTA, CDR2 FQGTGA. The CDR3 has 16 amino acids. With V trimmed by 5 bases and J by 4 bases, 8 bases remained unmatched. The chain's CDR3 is CASSTSGTSGLETQYF. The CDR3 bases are TGTGCCAGCAGCACCTCCGGGACTAGCGGGTTAGAGACCCAGTACTTC. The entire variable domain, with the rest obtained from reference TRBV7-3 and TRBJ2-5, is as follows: GAGVSQTPSNKVTEKGKYVELRCDPISGHTALYWYRQSLGQGPEFLIYFQGTGAADDSGLPNDRFFAVRPEGSVSTLKIQRTERGDSAVYLCASSTSGTSGLETQYFGPGTRLLVL.

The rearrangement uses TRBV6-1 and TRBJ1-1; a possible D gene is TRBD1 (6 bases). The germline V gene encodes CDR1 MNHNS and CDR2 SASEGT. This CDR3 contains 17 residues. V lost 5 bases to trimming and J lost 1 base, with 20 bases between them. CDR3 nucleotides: TGTGCCAGCAGTTATGGACTCGGGGGCTTTCAGAACACTGAAGCTTTCTTT. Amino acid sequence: CASSYGLGGFQNTEAFF.

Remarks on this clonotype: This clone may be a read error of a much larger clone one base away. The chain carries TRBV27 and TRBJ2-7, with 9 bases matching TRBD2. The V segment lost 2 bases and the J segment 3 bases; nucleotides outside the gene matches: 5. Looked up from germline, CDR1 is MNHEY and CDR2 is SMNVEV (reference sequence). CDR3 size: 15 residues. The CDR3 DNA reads TGTGCCAGCAGTTTAAGCCGTAGCGGGAGCTACGAGCAGTACTTC. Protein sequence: CASSLSRSGSYEQYF.

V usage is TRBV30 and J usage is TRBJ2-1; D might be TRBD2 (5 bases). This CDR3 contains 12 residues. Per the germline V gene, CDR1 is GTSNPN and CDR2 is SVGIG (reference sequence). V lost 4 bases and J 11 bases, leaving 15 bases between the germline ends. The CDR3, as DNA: TGTGCCTGGACCGAGGGCAGTCGAAAGCAGTTCTTC. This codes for CAWTEGSRKQFF.

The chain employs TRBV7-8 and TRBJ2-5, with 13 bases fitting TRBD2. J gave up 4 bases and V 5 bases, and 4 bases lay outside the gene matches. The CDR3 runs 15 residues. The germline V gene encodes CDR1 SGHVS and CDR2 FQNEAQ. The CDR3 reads CASSRTSGSRETQYF. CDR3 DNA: TGTGCCAGCAGCCGGACTAGCGGGAGTCGAGAGACCCAGTACTTC.

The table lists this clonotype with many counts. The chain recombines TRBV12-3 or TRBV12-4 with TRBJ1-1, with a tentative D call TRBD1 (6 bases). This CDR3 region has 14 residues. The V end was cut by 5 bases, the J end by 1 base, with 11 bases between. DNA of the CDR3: TGTGCCAGCAGTACAGGGAGGCGGAACACTGAAGCTTTCTTT. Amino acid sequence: CASSTGRRNTEAFF.

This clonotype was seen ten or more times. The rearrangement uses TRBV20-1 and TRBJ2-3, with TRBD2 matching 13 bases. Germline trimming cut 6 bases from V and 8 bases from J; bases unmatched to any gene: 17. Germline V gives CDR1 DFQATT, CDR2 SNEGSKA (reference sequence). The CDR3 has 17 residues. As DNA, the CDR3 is TGCAGTGCCCAACTCCCCACTAGCGGGAGGGTGAGGAGTACGCAGTATTTT. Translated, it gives CSAQLPTSGRVRSTQYF.

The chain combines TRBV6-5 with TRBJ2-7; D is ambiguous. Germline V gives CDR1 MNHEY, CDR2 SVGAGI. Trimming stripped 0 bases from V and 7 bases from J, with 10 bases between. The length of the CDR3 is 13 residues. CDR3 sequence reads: CASSYSTLGEQYF. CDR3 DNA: TGTGCCAGCAGTTACTCGACCCTCGGGGAGCAGTACTTC.

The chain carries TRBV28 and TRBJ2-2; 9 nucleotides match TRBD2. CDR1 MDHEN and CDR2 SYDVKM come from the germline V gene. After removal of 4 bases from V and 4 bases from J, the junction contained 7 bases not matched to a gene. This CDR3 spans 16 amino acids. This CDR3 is CASSSPREGFTGELFF. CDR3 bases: TGTGCCAGCAGTTCGCCGCGGGAGGGTTTCACCGGGGAGCTGTTTTTT.

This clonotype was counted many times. CDR3 loop: CASSVAPRGNPYEQYF. CDR3 sequence (DNA): TGTGCCAGCAGCGTGGCCCCACGGGGGAATCCCTACGAGCAGTACTTC. The chain links TRBV9 to TRBJ2-7, with D possibly matching TRBD2 (6 bases). V gave up 2 bases and J gave up 2 bases, with 17 bases separating them. There are 16 residues in the CDR3. Germline lookup yields CDR1 SGDLS and CDR2 YYNGEE. The full variable domain, in which reference TRBV9 and TRBJ2-7 provide the parts outside the CDR3, is DSGVTQTPKHLITATGQRVTLRCSPRSGDLSVYWYQQSLDQGLQFLIQYYNGEERAKGNILERFSAQQFPDLHSELNLSSLELGDSALYFCASSVAPRGNPYEQYFGPGTRLTVT.

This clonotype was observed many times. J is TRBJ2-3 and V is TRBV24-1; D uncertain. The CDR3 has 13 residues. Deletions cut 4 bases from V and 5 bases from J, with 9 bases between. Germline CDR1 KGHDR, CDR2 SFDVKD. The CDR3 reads CATSEHPGDTQYF. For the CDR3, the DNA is TGTGCCACCAGTGAACACCCGGGAGATACGCAGTATTTT.